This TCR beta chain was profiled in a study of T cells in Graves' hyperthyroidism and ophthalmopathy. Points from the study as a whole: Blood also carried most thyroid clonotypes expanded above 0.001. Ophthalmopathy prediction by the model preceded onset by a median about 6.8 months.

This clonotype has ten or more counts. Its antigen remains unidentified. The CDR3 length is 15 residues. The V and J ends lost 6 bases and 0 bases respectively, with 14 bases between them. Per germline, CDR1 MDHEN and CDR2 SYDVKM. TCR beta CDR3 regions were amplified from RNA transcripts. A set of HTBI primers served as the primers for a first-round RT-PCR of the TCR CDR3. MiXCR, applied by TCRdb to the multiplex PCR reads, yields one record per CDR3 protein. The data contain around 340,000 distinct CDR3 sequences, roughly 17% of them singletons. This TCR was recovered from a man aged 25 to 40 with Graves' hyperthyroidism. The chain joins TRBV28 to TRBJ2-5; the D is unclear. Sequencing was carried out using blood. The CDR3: CASSPESRNQETQYF. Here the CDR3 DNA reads TGTGCCAGCAGCCCTGAGAGCCGGAACCAAGAGACCCAGTACTTC.